Given below is one T cell receptor (beta chain) in context. What it recognizes is unknown. This sample was included in a study of cytomegalovirus exposure and HLA in healthy donors. Looking at the study overall: Prior work identified around 100 million unique TCR beta sequences in 150 million to 200 million T cells. Whole-study results and caveats: The authors listed roughly 150 TCR beta chains as cytomegalovirus-associated. Diagnosis of cytomegalovirus status made by the classifier reportedly showed high specificity and sensitivity.

Germline V gene lookup returns CDR1 MNHNY and CDR2 SVGAGI (reference sequence). Trimming removed 2 bases from V and 2 bases from J; junction bases left unmatched: 7. The CDR3 has 16 amino acids. This PCR relied on a set of 60 Vbeta primers and 13 Jbeta primers. Libraries were prepared by immunoSEQ multiplex PCR; TCRdb keeps only in-frame clonotypes and omits some of them. The table shows around 120,000 clones, with 55% to 75% occurring only once. The chain is built from TRBV6-6 and TRBJ2-3; the match to TRBD2 covers 7 bases. This receptor was obtained from a woman between 40 and 55 years old in good health and CMV-seropositive. Sequenced sample: PBMCs. The CDR3 spells CASSYGLAENTDTQYF. The CDR3 nucleotides read TGTGCCAGCAGTTACGGGCTAGCGGAGAACACAGATACGCAGTATTTT.